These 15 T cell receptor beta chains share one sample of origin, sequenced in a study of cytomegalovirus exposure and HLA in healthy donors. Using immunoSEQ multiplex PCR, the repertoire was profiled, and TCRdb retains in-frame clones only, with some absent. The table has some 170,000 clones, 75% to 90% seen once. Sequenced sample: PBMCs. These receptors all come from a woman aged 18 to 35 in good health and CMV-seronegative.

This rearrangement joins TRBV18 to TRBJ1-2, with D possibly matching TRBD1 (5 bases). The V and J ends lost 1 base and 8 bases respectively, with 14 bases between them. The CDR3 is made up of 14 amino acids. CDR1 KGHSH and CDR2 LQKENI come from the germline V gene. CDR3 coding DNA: TGTGCCAGCTCACCACAGGAGGGGATAGGGGGCTACACCTTC. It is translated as CASSPQEGIGGYTF.

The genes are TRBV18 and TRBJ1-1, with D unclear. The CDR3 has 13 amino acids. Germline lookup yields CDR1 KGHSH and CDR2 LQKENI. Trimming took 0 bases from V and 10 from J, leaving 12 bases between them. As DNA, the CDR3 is TGTGCCAGCTCACCACCGTCTGAGGGAGCAGCTTTCTTT. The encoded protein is CASSPPSEGAAFF.

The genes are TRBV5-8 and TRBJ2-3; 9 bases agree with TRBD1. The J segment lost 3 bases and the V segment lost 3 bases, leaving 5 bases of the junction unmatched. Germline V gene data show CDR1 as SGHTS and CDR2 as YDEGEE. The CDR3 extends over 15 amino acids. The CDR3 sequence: CASSSRGQGTDTQYF. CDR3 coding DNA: TGTGCCAGCAGCTCCCGGGGACAGGGTACAGATACGCAGTATTTT.

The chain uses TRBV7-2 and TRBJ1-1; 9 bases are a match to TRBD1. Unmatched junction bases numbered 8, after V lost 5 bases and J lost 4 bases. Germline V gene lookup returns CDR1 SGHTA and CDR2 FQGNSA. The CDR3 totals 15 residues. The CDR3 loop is CASSHWDREATEAFF. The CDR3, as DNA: TGTGCCAGCAGCCATTGGGACAGGGAGGCCACTGAAGCTTTCTTT. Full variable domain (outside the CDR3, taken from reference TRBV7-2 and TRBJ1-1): GAGVSQSPSNKVTEKGKDVELRCDPISGHTALYWYRQSLGQGLEFLIYFQGNSAPDKSGLPSDRFSAERTGGSVSTLTIQRTQQEDSAVYLCASSHWDREATEAFFGQGTRLTVV.

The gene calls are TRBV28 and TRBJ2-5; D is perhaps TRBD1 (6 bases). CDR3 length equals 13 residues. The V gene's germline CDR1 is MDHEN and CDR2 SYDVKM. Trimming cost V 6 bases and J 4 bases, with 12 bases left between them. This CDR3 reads CASRTGSGETQYF. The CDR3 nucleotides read TGTGCCAGCAGAACAGGGAGTGGAGAGACCCAGTACTTC.

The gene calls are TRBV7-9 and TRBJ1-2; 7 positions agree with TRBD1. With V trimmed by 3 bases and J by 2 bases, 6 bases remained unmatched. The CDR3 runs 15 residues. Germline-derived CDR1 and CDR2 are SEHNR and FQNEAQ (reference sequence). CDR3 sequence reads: CASSLKSGGNYGYTF. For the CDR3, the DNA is TGTGCCAGCAGCTTGAAATCAGGGGGAAACTATGGCTACACCTTC.

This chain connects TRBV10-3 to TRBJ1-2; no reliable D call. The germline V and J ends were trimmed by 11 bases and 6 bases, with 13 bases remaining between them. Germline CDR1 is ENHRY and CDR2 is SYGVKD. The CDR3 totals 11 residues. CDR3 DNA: TGTGCCCTATCAGCCGGGGATGGCTACACCTTC. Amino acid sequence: CALSAGDGYTF.

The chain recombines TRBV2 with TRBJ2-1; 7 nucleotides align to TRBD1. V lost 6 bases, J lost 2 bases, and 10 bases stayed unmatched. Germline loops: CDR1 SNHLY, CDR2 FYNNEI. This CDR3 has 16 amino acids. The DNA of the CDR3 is TGTGCCAGCAGGGGGGATGGACAGGCTGCCTACAATGAGCAGTTCTTC. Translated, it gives CASRGDGQAAYNEQFF.

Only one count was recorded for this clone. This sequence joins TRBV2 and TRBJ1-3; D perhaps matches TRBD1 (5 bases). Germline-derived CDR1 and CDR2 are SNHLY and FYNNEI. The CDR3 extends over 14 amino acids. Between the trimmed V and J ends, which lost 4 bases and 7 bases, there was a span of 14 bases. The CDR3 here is CASSVVPGRNTIYF. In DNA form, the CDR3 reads TGTGCCAGCAGTGTGGTCCCAGGGAGGAACACCATATATTTT.

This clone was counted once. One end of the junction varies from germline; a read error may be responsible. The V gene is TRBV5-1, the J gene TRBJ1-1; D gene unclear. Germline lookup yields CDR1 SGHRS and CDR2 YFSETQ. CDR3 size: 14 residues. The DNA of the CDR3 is TGTGCCAGCAGCCTGGACCTGAGTGGCACTGAAGCTTTCTTT. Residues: CASSLDLSGTEAFF.

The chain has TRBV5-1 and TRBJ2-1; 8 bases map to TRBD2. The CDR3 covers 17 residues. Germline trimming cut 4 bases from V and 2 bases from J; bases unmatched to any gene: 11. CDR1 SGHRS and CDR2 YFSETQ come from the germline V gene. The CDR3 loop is CASSHRTSRSPYNEQFF. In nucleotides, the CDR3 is TGCGCCAGCAGCCATAGGACTAGCCGAAGCCCCTACAATGAGCAGTTCTTC.

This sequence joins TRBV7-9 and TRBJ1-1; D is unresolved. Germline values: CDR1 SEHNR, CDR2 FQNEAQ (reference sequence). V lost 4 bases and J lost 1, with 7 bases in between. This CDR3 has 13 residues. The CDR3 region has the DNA TGTGCCAGCAGCTCCTCAGGGAACACTGAAGCTTTCTTT. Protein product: CASSSSGNTEAFF.

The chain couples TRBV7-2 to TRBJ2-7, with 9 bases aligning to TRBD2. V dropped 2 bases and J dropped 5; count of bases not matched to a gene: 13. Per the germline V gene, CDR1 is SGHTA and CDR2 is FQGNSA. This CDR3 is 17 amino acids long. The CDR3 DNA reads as TGTGCCAGCAGCTTACAGGATAGCGGGGGCCCTTGGAACGAGCAGTACTTC. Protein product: CASSLQDSGGPWNEQYF.

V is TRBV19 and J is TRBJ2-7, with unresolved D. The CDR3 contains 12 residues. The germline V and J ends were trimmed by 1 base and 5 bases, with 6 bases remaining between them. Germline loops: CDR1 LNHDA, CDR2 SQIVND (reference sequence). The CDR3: CASSIGNNEQYF. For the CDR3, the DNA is TGTGCCAGTAGTATAGGAAACAACGAGCAGTACTTC.

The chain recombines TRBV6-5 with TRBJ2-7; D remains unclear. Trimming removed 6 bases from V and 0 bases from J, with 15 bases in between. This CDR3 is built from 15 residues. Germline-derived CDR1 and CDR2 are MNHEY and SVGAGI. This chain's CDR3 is CASSLRAVSSYEQYF. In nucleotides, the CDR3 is TGTGCCAGCAGCCTCCGTGCGGTCAGCTCCTACGAGCAGTACTTC.